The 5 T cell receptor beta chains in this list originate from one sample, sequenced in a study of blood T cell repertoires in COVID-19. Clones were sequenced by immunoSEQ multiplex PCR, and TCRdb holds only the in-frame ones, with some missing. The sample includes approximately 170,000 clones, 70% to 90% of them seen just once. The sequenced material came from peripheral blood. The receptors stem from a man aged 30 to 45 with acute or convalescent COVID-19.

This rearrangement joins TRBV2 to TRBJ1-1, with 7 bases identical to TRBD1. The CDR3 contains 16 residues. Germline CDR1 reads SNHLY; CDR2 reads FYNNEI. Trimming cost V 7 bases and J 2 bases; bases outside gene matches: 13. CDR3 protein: CASKYLLRQGNTEAFF. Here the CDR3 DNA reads TGTGCCAGCAAATATCTATTAAGACAGGGAAACACTGAAGCTTTCTTT. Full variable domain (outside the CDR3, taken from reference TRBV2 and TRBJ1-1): EPEVTQTPSHQVTQMGQEVILRCVPISNHLYFYWYRQILGQKVEFLVSFYNNEISEKSEIFDDQFSVERPDGSNFTLKIRSTKLEDSAMYFCASKYLLRQGNTEAFFGQGTRLTVV.

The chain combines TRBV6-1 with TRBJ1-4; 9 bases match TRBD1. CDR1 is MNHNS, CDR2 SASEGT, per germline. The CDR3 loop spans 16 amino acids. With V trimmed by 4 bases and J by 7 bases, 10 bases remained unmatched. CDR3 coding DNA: TGTGCCAGCAGTGTCTCGGGACAGGGTGTCGGTGAAAAACTGTTTTTT. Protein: CASSVSGQGVGEKLFF.

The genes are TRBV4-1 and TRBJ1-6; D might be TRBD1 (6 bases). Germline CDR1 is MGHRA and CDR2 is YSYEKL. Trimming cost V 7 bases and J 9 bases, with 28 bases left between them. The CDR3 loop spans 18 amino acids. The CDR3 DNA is TGCGCCAGCAACCTAACCCCCCCGGGACAATCATCTGGTTCACCCCTCCACTTT. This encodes CASNLTPPGQSSGSPLHF.

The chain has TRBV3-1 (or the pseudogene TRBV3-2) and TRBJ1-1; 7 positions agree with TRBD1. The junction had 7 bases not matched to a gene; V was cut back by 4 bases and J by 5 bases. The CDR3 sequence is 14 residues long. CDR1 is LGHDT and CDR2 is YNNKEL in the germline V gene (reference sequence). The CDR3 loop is CASSRQGRGTEAFF. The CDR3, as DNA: TGTGCCAGCAGCCGACAGGGCCGGGGGACTGAAGCTTTCTTT.

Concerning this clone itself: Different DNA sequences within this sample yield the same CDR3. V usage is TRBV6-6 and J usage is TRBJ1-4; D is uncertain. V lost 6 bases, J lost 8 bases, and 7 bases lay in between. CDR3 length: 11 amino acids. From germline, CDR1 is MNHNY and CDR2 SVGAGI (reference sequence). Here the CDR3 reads CASRGGEKLFF. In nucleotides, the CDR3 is TGTGCCAGCAGGGGAGGAGAAAAACTGTTTTTT.